These T cell receptor beta chains were read from a single sample in a study of Ad26.COV2.S vaccination and SARS-CoV-2 variants. The table came from immunoSEQ multiplex PCR; TCRdb's copy has only in-frame clones and leaves some out. The repertoire holds hundreds of thousands of clones, with around 87% as singletons. The sequencing used peripheral blood, collected in a trial of Ad26.COV2.S vaccine versus placebo. The source is a person aged 18-60 years who received the Ad26.COV2.S COVID-19 vaccine or a placebo. The conserved cysteine and the conserved F or W are not part of the CDR3 here. Some rows have no size entry. The others give once, few or many, or a class for an expanded clone.

v_gene: TRBV4-2; j_gene: TRBJ1-1; abundance: .; CDR3aa: ASSQADSTIDTEAF
v_gene: TRBV6-5; j_gene: TRBJ1-3; abundance: .; CDR3aa: ASSLNRNSGNTIY
v_gene: TRBV7-2; j_gene: TRBJ2-2; abundance: .; CDR3aa: ASSFGTHRNTGELF
v_gene: TRBV3-1/TRBV3-2; j_gene: TRBJ1-4; abundance: .; CDR3aa: ASSHRRDTFNEKLF
v_gene: TRBV4-1; j_gene: TRBJ2-4; abundance: .; CDR3aa: ASSPPGLAGVGVKNIQY
v_gene: TRBV25-1; j_gene: TRBJ1-5; abundance: .; CDR3aa: ASSETFRDPLHQPQH
v_gene: TRBV11-2; j_gene: TRBJ1-6; abundance: .; CDR3aa: ASSPSRGPYNSPLH
v_gene: TRBV30; j_gene: TRBJ2-1; abundance: .; CDR3aa: AWNRAGAFEQF
v_gene: TRBV15; j_gene: TRBJ2-7; abundance: .; CDR3aa: ATSRDRGGEGYEQY
v_gene: TRBV10-1; j_gene: TRBJ2-7; abundance: .; CDR3aa: ASGYRDRVRRPHEQY
v_gene: TRBV2; j_gene: TRBJ2-1; abundance: .; CDR3aa: ASSRREVDEQF
v_gene: TRBV6-5; j_gene: TRBJ2-7; abundance: once; CDR3aa: ASRAPGQSGEQY
v_gene: TRBV5-4; j_gene: TRBJ2-5; abundance: few; CDR3aa: ASSATSGGAAETQY
v_gene: TRBV7-8; j_gene: TRBJ1-1; abundance: .; CDR3aa: ASSIRGESTEAF
v_gene: TRBV1; j_gene: TRBJ2-2; abundance: .; CDR3aa: TSSQGPLAGTNTGELF
v_gene: TRBV6-5; j_gene: TRBJ2-7; abundance: .; CDR3aa: ASIGTTGSYEQY
v_gene: TRBV14; j_gene: TRBJ1-1; abundance: .; CDR3aa: ASSQARTGKPF
v_gene: TRBV2; j_gene: TRBJ2-4; abundance: .; CDR3aa: ASRPGAGDIQY
v_gene: TRBV7-2; j_gene: TRBJ2-1; abundance: .; CDR3aa: ASRGPGLAYNEQF
v_gene: TRBV15; j_gene: TRBJ1-1; abundance: .; CDR3aa: ATSRGQEQGRLNTEAF
v_gene: TRBV5-1; j_gene: TRBJ2-7; abundance: few; CDR3aa: ASSLGGSTTYEQY
v_gene: TRBV21-1; j_gene: TRBJ1-1; abundance: .; CDR3aa: ASSKEGNTEAF
v_gene: TRBV12-3/TRBV12-4; j_gene: TRBJ1-5; abundance: .; CDR3aa: ASRGTNQPQH
v_gene: TRBV11-2; j_gene: TRBJ2-2; abundance: .; CDR3aa: ASSLAGFVNTGELF
v_gene: TRBV27; j_gene: TRBJ1-2; abundance: .; CDR3aa: ASSFDPRNYGYT
v_gene: TRBV6-5; j_gene: TRBJ1-2; abundance: .; CDR3aa: ASSYSLGDHNYGYT
v_gene: TRBV5-5; j_gene: TRBJ1-2; abundance: .; CDR3aa: ASSYAGTHNRDSYGYT
v_gene: TRBV9; j_gene: TRBJ2-7; abundance: .; CDR3aa: ASSARPLGQGTYEQY
v_gene: TRBV18; j_gene: TRBJ2-5; abundance: .; CDR3aa: ASSSGTGGGETQY
v_gene: TRBV29-1; j_gene: TRBJ1-1; abundance: few; CDR3aa: SVAKGYRGAEAF
v_gene: TRBV3-1/TRBV3-2; j_gene: TRBJ1-2; abundance: .; CDR3aa: ASSQDRGGYT
v_gene: TRBV19; j_gene: TRBJ1-2; abundance: .; CDR3aa: ASSKVQGVIGYT
v_gene: TRBV19; j_gene: TRBJ2-3; abundance: .; CDR3aa: ASKPGLAFDPQY
v_gene: TRBV7-2; j_gene: TRBJ1-1; abundance: .; CDR3aa: ASRYDRGYTEAF
v_gene: TRBV4-3; j_gene: TRBJ2-1; abundance: .; CDR3aa: ASSQDFGVRSYNEQF
v_gene: TRBV13; j_gene: TRBJ1-6; abundance: .; CDR3aa: ASSWRAGGKSPLH
v_gene: TRBV14; j_gene: TRBJ2-7; abundance: .; CDR3aa: ASSYSGGYEQY
v_gene: TRBV10-3; j_gene: TRBJ1-2; abundance: .; CDR3aa: AISGNTGYNYGYT
v_gene: TRBV3-1/TRBV3-2; j_gene: TRBJ2-3; abundance: .; CDR3aa: ASSQDSGVGGTDTQY
v_gene: TRBV7-6; j_gene: TRBJ2-2; abundance: once; CDR3aa: ASSPGSNTGELF
v_gene: TRBV10-3; j_gene: TRBJ1-1; abundance: .; CDR3aa: AIKTGALNTEAF
v_gene: TRBV7-3; j_gene: TRBJ2-2; abundance: .; CDR3aa: ASSLTGGHTGELF
v_gene: TRBV6-1; j_gene: TRBJ1-3; abundance: .; CDR3aa: ASSEVVGNTIY
v_gene: TRBV20-1; j_gene: TRBJ1-2; abundance: .; CDR3aa: SARDPGGYT
v_gene: TRBV5-1; j_gene: TRBJ2-2; abundance: once; CDR3aa: ASSLALLAGGNTGELF
v_gene: TRBV25-1; j_gene: TRBJ2-5; abundance: .; CDR3aa: ASSSGLAGGGKGETQY
v_gene: TRBV2; j_gene: TRBJ1-2; abundance: .; CDR3aa: ASRNRVDYGYT
v_gene: TRBV18; j_gene: TRBJ1-1; abundance: .; CDR3aa: ASRGQGGTEAF
v_gene: TRBV7-9; j_gene: TRBJ1-1; abundance: .; CDR3aa: ASSLSGVDTEAF
v_gene: TRBV27; j_gene: TRBJ1-1; abundance: .; CDR3aa: ASSPRVGDTEAF
v_gene: TRBV3-1/TRBV3-2; j_gene: TRBJ2-2; abundance: .; CDR3aa: ASSQRSSGELF
v_gene: TRBV7-8; j_gene: TRBJ2-1; abundance: .; CDR3aa: ASSLDTSGEQF
v_gene: TRBV5-1; j_gene: TRBJ2-7; abundance: .; CDR3aa: ASRRGQDTYEQY
v_gene: TRBV5-1; j_gene: TRBJ2-5; abundance: few; CDR3aa: ASSRSSEYQETQY
v_gene: TRBV7-2; j_gene: TRBJ1-2; abundance: .; CDR3aa: ASSDYLNNYGYT